The 3 T cell receptor beta chains presented below share a single source sample, sequenced in a study of T-cell memory formation after mild COVID-19. TCRdb re-derived calls from the 5' RACE reads in MiXCR, one entry per CDR3 protein. The data show around 420,000 distinct CDR3 sequences, around 24% seen once. Sequenced input: PBMCs or a T cell subset sorted from them (not recorded which). Source of these receptors: an adult woman who had mild COVID-19 (a few samples of this study predate the infection). Cell type and time point are not known.

This chain uses TRBV7-9 with TRBJ1-2, with D perhaps TRBD1 (5 bases). This CDR3 is 16 amino acids long. Germline V gene data show CDR1 as SEHNR and CDR2 as FQNEAQ (reference sequence). The ends were cut back, 2 bases at V and 8 bases at J, with 21 bases in the middle. CDR3 in DNA: TGTGCCAGCAGCTTAAGTGTTGGGACGGGCCAGAGGGGCTACACCTTC. Translation: CASSLSVGTGQRGYTF.

This clonotype appeared a few times. V gene TRBV29-1 combines with J gene TRBJ2-3; no firm D call. V lost 4 bases and J 4 bases, leaving 6 bases between the germline ends. The CDR3 runs to 11 residues. Germline assignment: CDR1 SQVTM and CDR2 ANQGSEA. This CDR3 reads CSVGFADTQYF. The CDR3 DNA reads TGCAGCGTTGGTTTTGCAGATACGCAGTATTTT.

This clonotype appeared a few times. The gene calls are TRBV6-6 and TRBJ2-3, with TRBD2 matching over 8 bases. This CDR3 spans 18 amino acids. Germline CDR1 and CDR2: MNHNY and SVGAGI (reference sequence). V was pared by 8 bases and J by 0 bases, with 16 bases of the junction left unmatched. CDR3 amino acids: CASLPPGLDSSSTDTQYF. The CDR3 DNA reads as TGTGCCAGCCTACCTCCGGGACTAGATTCCTCTAGCACAGATACGCAGTATTTT.